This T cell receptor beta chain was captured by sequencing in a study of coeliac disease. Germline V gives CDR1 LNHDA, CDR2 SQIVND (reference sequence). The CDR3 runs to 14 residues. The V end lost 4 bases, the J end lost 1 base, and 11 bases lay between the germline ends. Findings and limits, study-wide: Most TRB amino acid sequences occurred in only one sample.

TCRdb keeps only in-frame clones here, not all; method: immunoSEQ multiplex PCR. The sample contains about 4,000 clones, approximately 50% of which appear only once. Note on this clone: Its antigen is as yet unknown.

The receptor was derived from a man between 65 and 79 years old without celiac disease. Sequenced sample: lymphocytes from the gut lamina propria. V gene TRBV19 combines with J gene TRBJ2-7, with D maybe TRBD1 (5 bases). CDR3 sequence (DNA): TGTGCCAGTAGTAACAGATACAGGTCCTACGAGCAGTACTTC. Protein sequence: CASSNRYRSYEQYF.